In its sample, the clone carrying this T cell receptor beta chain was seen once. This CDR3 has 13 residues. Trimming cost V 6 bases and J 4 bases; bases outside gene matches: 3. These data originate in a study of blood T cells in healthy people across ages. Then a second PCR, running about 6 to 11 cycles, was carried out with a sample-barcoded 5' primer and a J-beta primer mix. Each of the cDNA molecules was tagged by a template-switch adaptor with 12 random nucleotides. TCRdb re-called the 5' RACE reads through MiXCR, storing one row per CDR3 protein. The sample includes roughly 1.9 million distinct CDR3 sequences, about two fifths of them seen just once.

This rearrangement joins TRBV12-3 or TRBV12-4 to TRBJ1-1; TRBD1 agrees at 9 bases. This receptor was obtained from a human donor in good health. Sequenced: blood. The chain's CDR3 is CASRGQGFTEAFF. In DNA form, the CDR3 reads TGTGCCAGCAGAGGACAGGGGTTCACTGAAGCTTTCTTT.